Following are 21 T cell receptor beta chains from one sample sequenced in a study of blood T cell repertoires in COVID-19. Clones were read by immunoSEQ multiplex PCR, and TCRdb kept only the in-frame ones, dropping some. The data contain some 220,000 clones, more than 80% of them singletons. The sequenced material came from peripheral blood. Every receptor here comes from a human donor in a cohort sampled during active COVID-19.

The chain couples TRBV6-2 or TRBV6-3 to TRBJ2-5, with a tentative D call TRBD2 (6 bases). Germline-derived CDR1 and CDR2 are MNHEY and SVGEGT. CDR3 length equals 16 residues. V lost 2 bases and J lost 0, with 13 bases in between. The CDR3 DNA reads as TGTGCCAGCAGTTACGGGGCGGGGATAGACCAAGAGACCCAGTACTTC. It codes for CASSYGAGIDQETQYF.

The chain combines TRBV5-1 with TRBJ1-4; 9 positions agree with TRBD1. V gave up 0 bases and J gave up 8 bases; unmatched junction bases: 8. Germline loops: CDR1 SGHRS, CDR2 YFSETQ. The CDR3 is 16 amino acids. The CDR3 reads CASSLVAGGQGEKLFF. The CDR3 nucleotides read TGCGCCAGCAGCTTGGTCGCTGGGGGACAGGGCGAAAAACTGTTTTTT.

V gene TRBV24-1 combines with J gene TRBJ2-3, with 7 bases fitting TRBD2. This CDR3 comprises 15 residues. The ends lost 1 base at V and 2 bases at J; junction bases unmatched: 2. CDR1 and CDR2 (germline): KGHDR, SFDVKD. The CDR3, as DNA: TGTGCCACCAGTGATTTTAGCGGGTTCACAGATACGCAGTATTTT. Translating gives CATSDFSGFTDTQYF.

This clone was recorded only once. The chain couples TRBV2 to TRBJ1-5, with 7 bases lining up with TRBD1. CDR3 size: 15 residues. CDR1 SNHLY and CDR2 FYNNEI come from the germline V gene. The trim removed 4 bases at V and 7 bases at J, leaving 10 bases unmatched. CDR3 residues: CASSAIQGERQPQHF. DNA for the CDR3: TGTGCCAGCAGTGCCATTCAGGGGGAAAGGCAGCCCCAGCATTTT. The whole variable domain, remainder taken from reference TRBV2 and TRBJ1-5, is EPEVTQTPSHQVTQMGQEVILRCVPISNHLYFYWYRQILGQKVEFLVSFYNNEISEKSEIFDDQFSVERPDGSNFTLKIRSTKLEDSAMYFCASSAIQGERQPQHFGDGTRLSIL.

This chain links TRBV24-1 with TRBJ2-6, with TRBD1 as a possible D gene (6 bases). Germline lookup yields CDR1 KGHDR and CDR2 SFDVKD. The ends were cut back, 2 bases at V and 0 bases at J, with 10 bases in the middle. The CDR3 has 17 residues. The CDR3 DNA reads as TGTGCCACCAGTGATTCTATAGGGGGCTCTGGGGCCAACGTCCTGACTTTC. This codes for CATSDSIGGSGANVLTF.

A note on this clone: One end of the junction varies from germline; a read error may be responsible. V and J are TRBV7-7 and TRBJ2-3; D remains ambiguous. Germline assignment: CDR1 SSHAT and CDR2 FNYEAQ (reference sequence). The CDR3 is 14 amino acids. The CDR3 nucleotides read TGTGCTAGCAGCGCTCTACGTAGCACAGATACGCAGTATTTT. It specifies CASSALRSTDTQYF.

This chain uses TRBV5-1 with TRBJ2-7; 7 positions match TRBD1. The CDR3 loop spans 14 amino acids. Germline CDR1 and CDR2: SGHRS and YFSETQ. Losses at the gene ends were 0 bases for V and 6 bases for J; bases not matched to a gene: 6. The CDR3 DNA is TGCGCCAGCAGCTTGGGGGACAGTGAGGGCGAGCAGTACTTC. Translating gives CASSLGDSEGEQYF.

This clone occurred once. The chain employs TRBV6-2 or TRBV6-3 and TRBJ2-3; TRBD2 agrees at 7 bases. This CDR3 has 15 residues. In germline, CDR1 is MNHEY, CDR2 SVGEGT. V gave up 3 bases and J gave up 4 bases; unmatched junction bases: 7. The CDR3 spells CASSYGGLNADTQYF. CDR3 DNA: TGTGCCAGCAGTTATGGGGGACTAAATGCAGATACGCAGTATTTT.

The chain recombines TRBV7-9 with TRBJ1-2; TRBD1 is a possible D gene (5 bases). The CDR3 has 13 residues. Trimming removed 1 base at V and 7 bases at J, with 10 bases between. Germline V gene lookup returns CDR1 SEHNR and CDR2 FQNEAQ (reference sequence). The CDR3: CASSLGEQGGYTF. CDR3 DNA sequence: TGTGCCAGCAGCTTAGGCGAGCAGGGTGGCTACACCTTC.

V usage is TRBV5-1 and J usage is TRBJ1-4; D might be TRBD1 (5 bases). Germline V gives CDR1 SGHRS, CDR2 YFSETQ. Trimming took off 4 bases at V and 8 bases at J, with 15 bases between the two ends. There are 14 residues in the CDR3. The CDR3 spells CASSGGVLGEKLFF. In DNA form, the CDR3 reads TGCGCCAGCAGCGGAGGGGTGCTGGGGGAAAAACTGTTTTTT.

The J gene is TRBJ2-2, the V gene TRBV19; weak D call: TRBD2 (6 bases). CDR1 is LNHDA, CDR2 SQIVND, per germline (reference sequence). The CDR3 covers 15 residues. Trimming took 7 bases from V and 5 from J, leaving 17 bases between them. The chain's CDR3 is CASMTLGGRTGELFF. Written as DNA, the CDR3 is TGTGCCAGTATGACGCTCGGGGGAAGAACCGGGGAGCTGTTTTTT.

J is TRBJ1-2 and V is TRBV19, with a tentative D call TRBD1 (6 bases). Germline CDR1 is LNHDA and CDR2 is SQIVND (reference sequence). V was trimmed by 3 bases and J by 2 bases, leaving 13 bases between them. The CDR3 covers 15 residues. The CDR3 spells CASSMAGQWNYGYTF. The CDR3 region has the DNA TGTGCCAGTAGTATGGCTGGACAGTGGAACTATGGCTACACCTTC. Variable domain in full (rest from reference TRBV19 and TRBJ1-2): DGGITQSPKYLFRKEGQNVTLSCEQNLNHDAMYWYRQDPGQGLRLIYYSQIVNDFQKGDIAEGYSVSREKKESFPLTVTSAQKNPTAFYLCASSMAGQWNYGYTFGSGTRLTVV.

The rearrangement links TRBV4-1 to TRBJ1-2; D not certain. This CDR3 is built from 17 residues. CDR1 MGHRA and CDR2 YSYEKL come from the germline V gene. Trimming cost V 1 base and J 8 bases, with 23 bases left between them. This CDR3 is CASSQGSSHGVTLGYTF. CDR3 nucleotides: TGCGCCAGCAGCCAAGGAAGTTCTCACGGAGTCACTTTAGGCTACACCTTC.

This chain uses TRBV5-1 with TRBJ2-1; D uncertain. Trimming pared 0 bases from V and 1 base from J, leaving 5 bases between. The CDR3 length is 14 residues. Germline V gene lookup returns CDR1 SGHRS and CDR2 YFSETQ. The CDR3 sequence: CASSLAQSYNEQFF. DNA of the CDR3: TGCGCCAGCAGCTTGGCACAGTCCTACAATGAGCAGTTCTTC.

The CDR3 DNA is TGTGCCTGGAGTGTAGGCGGCGGGGGGTTTAGCACAGATACGCAGTATTTT. Translation gives CAWSVGGGGFSTDTQYF. The chain couples TRBV30 to TRBJ2-3; 8 bases match TRBD2. In germline, CDR1 is GTSNPN, CDR2 SVGIG (reference sequence). V shed 0 bases and J 0 bases; nucleotides not matched to a gene: 8. This CDR3 has 17 amino acids.

The CDR3 region is CASSPTGTGPYEQYF. In DNA, the CDR3 is TGTGCCAGCAGCCCAACCGGGACAGGCCCCTACGAGCAGTACTTC. This chain connects TRBV27 to TRBJ2-7; 8 positions agree with TRBD1. The CDR3 runs 15 residues. V lost 6 bases, J lost 2 bases, and 9 bases stayed unmatched. CDR1 MNHEY and CDR2 SMNVEV come from the germline V gene (reference sequence).

The V gene is TRBV2, the J gene TRBJ2-2; TRBD1 agrees at 8 bases. Germline CDR1 SNHLY, CDR2 FYNNEI. There are 14 residues in the CDR3. The trim removed 7 bases at V and 7 bases at J, leaving 8 bases unmatched. The CDR3 DNA reads TGTGCCAGCACAGGACAGGGATTTCACGGGGAGCTGTTTTTT. It translates to CASTGQGFHGELFF.

This chain links TRBV6-6 with TRBJ1-5, with TRBD1 matching over 7 bases. V lost 6 bases to trimming and J lost 3 bases; unmatched junction nucleotides: 2. Germline CDR1 is MNHNY and CDR2 is SVGAGI (reference sequence). There are 13 residues in the CDR3. The CDR3 spells CASRGQVNQPQHF. For the CDR3, the DNA is TGTGCCAGCAGAGGACAGGTCAATCAGCCCCAGCATTTT.

The chain couples TRBV27 to TRBJ2-3, with D perhaps matching TRBD1 (6 bases). The CDR3 is made up of 15 amino acids. Between the trimmed V and J ends, which lost 6 bases and 2 bases, there was a span of 15 bases. The germline V gene has CDR1 MNHEY and CDR2 SMNVEV (reference sequence). CDR3 sequence reads: CASSPRRDITDTQYF. The CDR3 nucleotides read TGTGCCAGCAGCCCACGCCGGGACATCACAGATACGCAGTATTTT.

V and J are TRBV6-6 and TRBJ1-3, with TRBD1 matching 8 bases. CDR3 length: 14 amino acids. Losses at the gene ends were 5 bases for V and 10 bases for J; bases not matched to a gene: 10. The germline CDR1 and CDR2 sequences are MNHNY and SVGAGI (reference sequence). The CDR3 sequence is CASSREPQGGTIYF. The CDR3 DNA reads TGTGCCAGCAGTAGGGAGCCACAGGGGGGGACCATATATTTT.

V is TRBV19 and J is TRBJ1-1, with 8 bases that match TRBD1. This CDR3 has 14 residues. Unmatched junction bases numbered 8, after V lost 5 bases and J lost 6 bases. The germline gives CDR1 LNHDA, CDR2 SQIVND (reference sequence). CDR3 residues: CASSDRTGRPEAFF. The DNA of the CDR3 is TGTGCCAGTAGTGACCGGACAGGGCGGCCTGAAGCTTTCTTT.